This T cell receptor (beta chain) was captured by sequencing in a study of CD8 T cells in ankylosing spondylitis (dated by TCRdb to 2015 to 2018). The study in broad terms: To find TCR variants linked to disease, the study profiled T cell receptor beta repertoires in ankylosing spondylitis patients and healthy donors. In total, the full study cohort was made up of roughly 100 healthy donors and about two dozen ankylosing spondylitis patients. Peripheral blood was sampled, and synovial fluid was also collected from ankylosing spondylitis patients.

General conclusions and limits of the study: The disease-linked clones showed a CD8+ phenotype and occurred at relatively low frequencies in peripheral blood. Significant enrichment of the disease-linked clones was reported in matched synovial fluid samples from ankylosing spondylitis patients. Some motif variants had previously been reported in the synovial fluid and blood of reactive arthritis patients, which suggests shared mechanisms of disease initiation. A TCR beta motif made up of about eight highly homologous amino acid variants appeared to be characteristic of blood from ankylosing spondylitis patients.

CDR1 and CDR2 (MNHEY, SMNVEV) derive from the germline V gene (reference sequence). The trim is 6 bases for V and 9 bases for J, with a gap of 15 bases between the germline ends. The CDR3 has 14 amino acids, counting the end cysteine and phenylalanine. Only CDR3 DNA is held: 42 bases, read in frame from base 1. In regard to this clonotype: The clone's antigen remains unknown. Per-nucleotide qualities are absent, and no much larger clonotype sits a single base away.

The instrument was an Illumina HiSeq 2500. TCR beta libraries were prepared by quantitative 5'-RACE with molecular barcodes. On the study's bioinformatics: A new computational method, built on a probabilistic model of VDJ rearrangement, was used to identify disease-linked TCR variants. The public reads were reprocessed in TCRdb via fastp at Q25 and MiXCR, keeping in-frame beta chains. Each entry is one CDR3 protein sequence, shown with its most common DNA and genes. It is TCRdb's table, rather than the study itself, that gives the V and J calls and clone size. This sample gives under 250,000 distinct CDR3 sequences in total; 30% to 40% of them show up just once. Approximately 4.6% of the sample rests with the top ten.

Recombination linked TRBV27 to TRBJ1-6, with the D gene call left open. The sample comprised blood, either unsorted or a sorted T cell fraction (not recorded which). This clonotype originated in a male donor with ankylosing spondylitis or in good health (not recorded which). CDR3 sequence: CASSLDGARSPLHF. The DNA is as follows: TGTGCCAGCAGCTTGGACGGCGCACGTTCACCCCTCCACTTT.